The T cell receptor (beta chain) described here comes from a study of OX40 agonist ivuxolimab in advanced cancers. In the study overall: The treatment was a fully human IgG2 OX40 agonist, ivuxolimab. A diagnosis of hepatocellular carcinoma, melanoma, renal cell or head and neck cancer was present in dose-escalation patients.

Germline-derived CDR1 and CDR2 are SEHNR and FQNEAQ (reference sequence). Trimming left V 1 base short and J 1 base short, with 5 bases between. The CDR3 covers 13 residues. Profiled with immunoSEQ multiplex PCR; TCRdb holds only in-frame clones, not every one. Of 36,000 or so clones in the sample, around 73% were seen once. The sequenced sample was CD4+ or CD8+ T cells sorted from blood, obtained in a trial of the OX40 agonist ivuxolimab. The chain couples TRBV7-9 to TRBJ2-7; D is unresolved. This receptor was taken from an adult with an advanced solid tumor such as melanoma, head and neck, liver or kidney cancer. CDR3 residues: CASSLVSSYEQYF. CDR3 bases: TGTGCCAGCAGCTTAGTGTCGTCCTACGAGCAGTACTTC.